Sequencing of this T cell receptor beta chain was carried out in a study of CD8+ T cells in alopecia areata (dated by TCRdb to the late 2010s). Regarding the study in general: Treated patients were enrolled in an open-label pilot trial of oral tofacitinib, 5 to 10 mg twice daily, for moderate-to-severe alopecia areata. Tofacitinib-treated patients had biopsies at baseline and at 4 and 24 weeks of treatment, with a later scalp biopsy in several patients. Tofacitinib was given for 6 to 18 months, followed by 6 months of follow-up off drug to assess delayed response and recurrence. RNA was obtained with the PAXgene miRNA kit for fixed scalp, the miRNeasy kit for PBMCs, and the RNeasy kit for mouse skin. In humans, TCRbeta sequencing was performed on scalp tissue and on sorted CD4+ and CD8+ peripheral blood T cells from healthy controls and from patients with patchy or totalis/universalis alopecia areata. TCRbeta CDR3 regions were amplified by immunoSEQ multiplex PCR with 35 Vbeta forward and 13 Jbeta reverse primers. For the treated patients, the SALT score, which quantifies what percentage of scalp surface area is affected, served as the measure of disease severity. To study T cell clonal expansion in alopecia areata, the researchers applied high-throughput TCRbeta sequencing to both the C3H/HeJ mouse model and human patients. Scalp clonality was compared among normal scalp (n=4), patchy alopecia areata scalp (n=8), and alopecia totalis/universalis scalp (n=8). What the research found in general, with its limitations: During tofacitinib treatment, many expanded lesional clones stuck around in both scalp and blood, and this persistence may partly explain why relapse happens after treatment is stopped. Compared with normal scalp, lesional scalp, particularly in alopecia totalis/universalis, had higher clonality and more expanded CD8+ clones, which suggests antigenic drive. Tofacitinib significantly decreased scalp clonality and the number of expanded CD8+ clones among the top 100 scalp clones. Resident alphabeta T cells in normal human skin are also sequenced, complicating scalp TCR repertoire analysis, unlike mouse skin dominated by gammadelta T cells. Because the treated cohort was small and included a single nonresponder, larger studies are needed to assess links between baseline CD8+ expansion and response. TCR sequences shared between patients were less clear than in mice, possibly partly because of HLA diversity in the patient population.

Library preparation used the immunoSEQ multiplex PCR assay. RNA was extracted from all samples and reverse transcribed into cDNA, which served as template for TCR sequencing. First-strand cDNA was synthesized with SuperScript III using a 2:1 mix of oligo-dT and random hexamers. Amplification bias was assessed with a synthetic immune receptor repertoire, and residual bias was removed computationally. In the source study's methods: Raw reads were preprocessed to remove errors, and CDR3 was defined by IMGT conventions from the conserved cysteine to phenylalanine. Clonality was computed as 1 minus the Shannon entropy, with the entropy normalized by log2 of the number of productive unique TCRs. Whether each scalp clone was CD4 or CD8 was inferred by checking scalp TCRbeta sequences against the CD4 and CD8 repertoires from sorted blood. TCRdb obtained this table from immuneACCESS and retained in-frame rearrangements with V and J assigned. These tables miss some clones; where compared with another copy, unresolved V genes account for less than half of the shortfall, and the remainder is unexplained. The V and J calls and clone size are taken from that table; D and trimming were inferred from the DNA. In this sample the table shows about 190,000 clones, about three fifths of which occur a single time. The ten top clones hold 3.5% to 5% of the sample.

From its cysteine to its phenylalanine, the CDR3 spans 13 amino acids. The kept DNA is CDR3 alone, 39 bases in frame from the first base. CDR1 SGHRS and CDR2 YFSETQ are derived from the germline V gene. V was cut back by 4 bases and J by 5 bases, leaving a gap of 10 bases between them. Regarding this clone: Its target antigen remains unknown. No much larger clone exists at a distance of one base, and base qualities are not known. The same CDR3 arises from other DNA sequences in this sample as well.

What this sample's time point label stands for: roughly 27 days on oral tofacitinib. The sample's treatment or condition label, decoded: oral pan-JAK inhibitor, 5-10 mg twice daily. From alopecia areata patients, peripheral blood was collected along with lesional scalp punch biopsies. PBMCs were isolated by density centrifugation and stained for CD3, CD4 and CD8, after which CD4+ and CD8+ T cells were sorted on a FACSAria. This TCR came from a human donor with alopecia areata. This chain joins TRBV5-1 to TRBJ2-1, with the identity of the D gene unclear. The sequencing used CD4+ T cells sorted from blood, collected at week 4, from a patient treated with tofacitinib. The nucleotide sequence reads TGCGCCAGCAGCCCCGGCACCCACAATGAGCAGTTCTTC. This translates into CASSPGTHNEQFF.